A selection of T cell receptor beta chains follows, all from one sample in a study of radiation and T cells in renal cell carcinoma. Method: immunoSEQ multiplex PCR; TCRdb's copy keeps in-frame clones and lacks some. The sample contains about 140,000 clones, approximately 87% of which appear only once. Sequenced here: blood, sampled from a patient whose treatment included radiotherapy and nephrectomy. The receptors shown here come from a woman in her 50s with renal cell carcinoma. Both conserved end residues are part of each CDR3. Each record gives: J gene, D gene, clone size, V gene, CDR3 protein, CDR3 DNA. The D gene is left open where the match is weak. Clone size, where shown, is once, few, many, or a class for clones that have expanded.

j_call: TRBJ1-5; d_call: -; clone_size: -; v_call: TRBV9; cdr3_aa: CASSVEGYQPQHF; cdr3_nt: TGTGCCAGCAGCGTAGAGGGGTATCAGCCCCAGCATTTT
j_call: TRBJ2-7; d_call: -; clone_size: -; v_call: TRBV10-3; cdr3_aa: CAISELAGEQYF; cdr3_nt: TGTGCCATCAGTGAACTAGCCGGCGAGCAGTACTTC
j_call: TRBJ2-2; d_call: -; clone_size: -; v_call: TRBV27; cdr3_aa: CASSFYSAPATGELFF; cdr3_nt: TGTGCCAGCAGTTTCTATTCGGCTCCTGCCACCGGGGAGCTGTTTTTT
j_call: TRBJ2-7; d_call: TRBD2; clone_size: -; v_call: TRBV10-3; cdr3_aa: CAISEPSGGEYEQYF; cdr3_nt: TGTGCCATCAGTGAGCCTAGCGGGGGGGAATACGAGCAGTACTTC
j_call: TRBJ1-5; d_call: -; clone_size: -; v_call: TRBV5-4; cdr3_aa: CASSFSTTQGQPQHF; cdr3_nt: TGTGCCAGCAGCTTTAGTACCACTCAGGGGCAGCCCCAGCATTTT
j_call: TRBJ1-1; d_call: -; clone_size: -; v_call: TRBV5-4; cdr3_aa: CASSRRVGQGYTEAFF; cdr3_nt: TGTGCCAGCAGCCGACGTGTGGGTCAGGGTTACACTGAAGCTTTCTTT
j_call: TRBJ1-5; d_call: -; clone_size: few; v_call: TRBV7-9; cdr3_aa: CASSTGLWEPQHF; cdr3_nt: TGTGCCAGCAGCACGGGACTCTGGGAGCCCCAGCATTTT
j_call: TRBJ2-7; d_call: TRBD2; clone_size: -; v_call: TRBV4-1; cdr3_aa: CASSQGASGSYEQYF; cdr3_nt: TGCGCCAGCAGCCAAGGGGCTAGCGGGAGCTACGAGCAGTACTTC
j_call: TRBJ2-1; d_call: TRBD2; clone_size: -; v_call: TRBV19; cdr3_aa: CASISGGAPYNEQFF; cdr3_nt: TGTGCCAGTATTAGCGGGGGGGCCCCGTACAATGAGCAGTTCTTC
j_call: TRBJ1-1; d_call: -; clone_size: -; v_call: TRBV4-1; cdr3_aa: CASSQDEEVPTAFF; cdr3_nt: TGCGCCAGCAGCCAAGATGAGGAAGTCCCCACGGCTTTCTTT
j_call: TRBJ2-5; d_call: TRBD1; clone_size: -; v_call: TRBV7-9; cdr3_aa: CASSLGQAQETQYF; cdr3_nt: TGTGCCAGCAGCCTGGGACAGGCTCAAGAGACCCAGTACTTC
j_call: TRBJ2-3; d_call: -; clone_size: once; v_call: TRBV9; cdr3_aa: CASSVDADTQYF; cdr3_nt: TGTGCCAGCAGCGTAGATGCGGATACGCAGTATTTT
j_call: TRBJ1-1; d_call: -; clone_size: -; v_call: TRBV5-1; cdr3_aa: CASSRQENTEAFF; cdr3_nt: TGCGCCAGCAGTAGACAGGAGAACACTGAAGCTTTCTTT
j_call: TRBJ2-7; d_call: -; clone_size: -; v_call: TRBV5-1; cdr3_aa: CASSSQGSEQYF; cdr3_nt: TGCGCCAGCAGCTCACAGGGATCGGAACAGTACTTC
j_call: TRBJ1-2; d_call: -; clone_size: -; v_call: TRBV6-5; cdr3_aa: CASSMEALYGYTF; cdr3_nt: TGTGCCAGCAGTATGGAGGCTCTCTATGGCTACACCTTC
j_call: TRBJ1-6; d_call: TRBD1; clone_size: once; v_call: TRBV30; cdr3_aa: CAWETGTGASPLHF; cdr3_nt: TGTGCCTGGGAAACCGGGACAGGGGCCTCACCCCTCCACTTT
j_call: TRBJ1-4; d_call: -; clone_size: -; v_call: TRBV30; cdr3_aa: CAWRSGATNEKLFF; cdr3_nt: TGTGCCTGGAGGAGCGGAGCAACTAATGAAAAACTGTTTTTT
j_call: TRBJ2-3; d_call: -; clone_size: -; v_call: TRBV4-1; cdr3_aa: CASSQDLVSYF; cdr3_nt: TGCGCCAGCAGCCAAGATTTAGTCTCCTATTTT
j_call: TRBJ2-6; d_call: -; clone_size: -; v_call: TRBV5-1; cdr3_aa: CASSFSSESSGANVLTF; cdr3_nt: TGCGCCAGCAGCTTTTCTAGCGAATCCTCTGGGGCCAACGTCCTGACTTTC
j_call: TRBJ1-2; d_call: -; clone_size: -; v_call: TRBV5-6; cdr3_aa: CASSSLGGASGYGYTF; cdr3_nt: TGTGCCAGCAGCTCCCTGGGGGGGGCATCAGGGTATGGCTACACCTTC
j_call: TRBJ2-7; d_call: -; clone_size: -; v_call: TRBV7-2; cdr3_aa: CASSQSGRGYEQYF; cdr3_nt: TGTGCCAGCAGCCAATCGGGCCGGGGGTACGAGCAGTACTTC
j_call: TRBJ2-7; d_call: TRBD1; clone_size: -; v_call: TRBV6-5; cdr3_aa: CASNRQGGEQYF; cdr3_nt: TGTGCCAGCAATCGACAGGGTGGCGAGCAGTACTTC
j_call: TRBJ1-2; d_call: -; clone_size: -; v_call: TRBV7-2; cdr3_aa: CASTLRGPVNYGYTF; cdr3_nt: TGTGCCAGCACCCTCCGAGGTCCGGTTAACTATGGCTACACCTTC
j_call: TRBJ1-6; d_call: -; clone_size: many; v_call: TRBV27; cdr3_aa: CASSYQGTNSPLHF; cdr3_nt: TGTGCCAGCAGTTACCAGGGGACTAATTCACCCCTCCACTTT
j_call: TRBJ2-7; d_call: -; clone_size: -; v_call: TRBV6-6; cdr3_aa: CASSSTGNYEQYF; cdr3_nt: TGTGCCAGCAGCTCAACAGGGAACTACGAGCAGTACTTC
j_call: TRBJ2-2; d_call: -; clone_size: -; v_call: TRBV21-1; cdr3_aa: CASSTQKQGIKAGELFF; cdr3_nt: TGTGCCAGCAGTACTCAAAAACAGGGAATTAAGGCCGGGGAGCTGTTTTTT
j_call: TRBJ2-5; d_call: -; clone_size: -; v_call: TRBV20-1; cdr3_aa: CSASPQETQYF; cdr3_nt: TGCAGTGCTAGCCCTCAAGAGACCCAGTACTTC
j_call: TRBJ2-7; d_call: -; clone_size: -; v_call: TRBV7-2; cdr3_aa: CASSSRPPYEQYF; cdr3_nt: TGTGCCAGCAGCTCTCGGCCCCCCTACGAGCAGTACTTC
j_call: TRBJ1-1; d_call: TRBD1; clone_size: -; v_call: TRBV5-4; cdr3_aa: CASSPRTGENTEAFF; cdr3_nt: TGTGCCAGCAGCCCGAGGACAGGGGAGAACACTGAAGCTTTCTTT
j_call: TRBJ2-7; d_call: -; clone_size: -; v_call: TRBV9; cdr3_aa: CASSLGPDGYEQYF; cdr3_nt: TGTGCCAGCAGCCTGGGCCCGGACGGTTACGAGCAGTACTTC
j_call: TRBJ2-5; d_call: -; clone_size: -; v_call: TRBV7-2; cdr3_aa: CASSRRGSEQETQYF; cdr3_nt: TGTGCCAGCAGCCGTCGAGGGAGTGAGCAAGAGACCCAGTACTTC
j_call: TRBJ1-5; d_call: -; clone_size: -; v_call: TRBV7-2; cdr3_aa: CASSLAPGSGWPQHF; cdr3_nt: TGTGCCAGCAGCTTAGCGCCCGGGAGTGGATGGCCCCAGCATTTT
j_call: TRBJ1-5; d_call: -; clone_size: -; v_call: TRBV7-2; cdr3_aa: CASSPHDEQPQHF; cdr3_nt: TGTGCCAGCAGTCCACATGACGAACAGCCCCAGCATTTT
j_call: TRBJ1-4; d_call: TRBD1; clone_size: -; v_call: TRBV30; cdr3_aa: CAWSDPGQGWNEKLFF; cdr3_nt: TGTGCCTGGAGCGATCCGGGACAGGGCTGGAATGAAAAACTGTTTTTT
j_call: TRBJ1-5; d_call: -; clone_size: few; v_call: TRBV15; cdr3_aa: CATSRDEGKQPQHF; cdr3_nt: TGTGCCACCAGCAGAGATGAGGGGAAACAGCCCCAGCATTTT
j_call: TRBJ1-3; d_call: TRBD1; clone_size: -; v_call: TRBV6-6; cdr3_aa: CASIHDREAGNTIYF; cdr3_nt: TGTGCCAGCATTCACGACAGGGAAGCTGGAAACACCATATATTTT
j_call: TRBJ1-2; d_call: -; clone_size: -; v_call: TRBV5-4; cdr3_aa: CASSSPGGRWSYGYTF; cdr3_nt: TGTGCCAGCAGCTCCCCGGGGGGGCGCTGGTCTTATGGCTACACCTTC